This section outlines one T cell receptor beta chain sequence together with its context. Its antigen is unidentified. In TCRdb, the 5' RACE reads were re-called with MiXCR into one record per CDR3 protein. The profile covers hundreds of thousands of distinct CDR3 sequences, with approximately 9% appearing a single time and 5% to 6% taken by the ten largest. This sample is part of a study of identical twins. General study points: The more abundant beta clonotypes in cord blood had fewer insertions, and memory repertoires did not show this. Out-of-frame alpha sequences common to twins exhibited a surplus of low generation probability. The models systematically underestimated how much out-of-frame TCR alpha was shared in monozygotic twins.

Healthy Caucasians made up all donors. The sample consisted of memory (CD45RO+) T cells sorted from blood. This sequence was found in a woman aged 18-30 years in good health.

CDR3 in DNA: TGTGCCATCACACCTGGGTCCTCAAGTGGCTACACCTTC. It encodes CAITPGSSSGYTF. The rearrangement links TRBV10-3 to TRBJ1-2; D ambiguous. Germline V gene data show CDR1 as ENHRY and CDR2 as SYGVKD. CDR3 length: 13 residues. Trimming left V 7 bases short and J 7 bases short, with 16 bases between.